This T cell receptor (beta chain) came from a study of T-cell memory formation after mild COVID-19. Findings and limits, study-wide: Prior to infection, memory already included some responding clones, suggesting cross-reactive memory joined.

This clonotype turned up a few times. What it recognizes is unknown. Constant-segment primers were used for 5'RACE, and the resulting TCR alpha and TCR beta cDNA libraries carried sample barcodes and UMIs. One entry per CDR3 protein results from TCRdb running MiXCR on the 5' RACE reads. This sample has approximately 450,000 distinct CDR3 sequences, with roughly 18% found just once. Germline assignment: CDR1 DFQATT and CDR2 SNEGSKA (reference sequence). Trimming took 4 bases from V and 4 from J, leaving 19 bases between them. The CDR3 loop spans 15 amino acids. The chain uses TRBV20-1 and TRBJ1-2; tentative D call: TRBD1 (6 bases). Material for sequencing was PBMCs or a T cell subset sorted from them (not recorded which). The TCR was taken from an adult woman who had mild COVID-19 (a few samples of this study predate the infection). Cell type and time point are not known. The CDR3 loop reads CSAISDHRAPYGYTF. The CDR3 bases are TGCAGTGCTATAAGTGACCACAGGGCCCCCTATGGCTACACCTTC.